The present entry profiles one T cell receptor beta chain with its context. The ends were cut back, 5 bases at V and 7 bases at J, with 15 bases in the middle. In germline, CDR1 is LNHNV, CDR2 YYDKDF (reference sequence). The CDR3 loop spans 14 amino acids. Only in-frame clones appear in the TCRdb table, and some are missing; sequencing was by immunoSEQ multiplex PCR. The sample includes about 280,000 clones, approximately 88% of them seen just once. The data belong to a study of blood T cell repertoires in COVID-19. The receptor's source is a man between 18 and 35 years old with active or convalescent COVID-19. The specimen sequenced was peripheral blood. V is TRBV15 and J is TRBJ1-5; the D gene is possibly TRBD1 (5 bases). The CDR3: CATSRGRGGQPQHF. CDR3 DNA: TGTGCCACCAGCCGTGGAAGGGGAGGGCAGCCCCAGCATTTT.